This T cell receptor beta chain derives from a study of circulating and synovial CD4+ cells in juvenile arthritis. This clone came up a few times. Its cognate antigen is unknown. Notes on the study in general: Deeper sequencing increased measured overlap with synovial clonotypes. Circulating pathogenic-like lymphocytes shared a substantially higher fraction of CDR3 sequences with synovium than bulk blood. These repertoires were less diverse than bulk blood CD4 repertoires.

J lost 1 base, V lost 7 bases, and 6 bases had no gene match. Germline CDR1 and CDR2: LNHDA and SQIVND (reference sequence). This CDR3 comprises 14 residues. Produced via immunoSEQ multiplex PCR; TCRdb's table is partial and in-frame only. The data hold tens of thousands of clones, with around 93% observed a single time. The chain uses TRBV19 and TRBJ1-1, with 7 bases identical to TRBD1. Sample: CD4+ T cells from blood. The TCR sequence derives from a human donor with juvenile idiopathic arthritis. The CDR3 DNA reads as TGTGCCAGTATCCTACAGGGGAGGAACACTGAAGCTTTCTTT. The encoded protein is CASILQGRNTEAFF.